Following are 31 T cell receptor beta chains from one sample sequenced in a study of Graves' ophthalmopathy and Graves' hyperthyroidism (dated by TCRdb to between 2017 and 2018). The instrument was an Illumina HiSeq 2000. TCR beta CDR3 regions were amplified from RNA transcripts for repertoire sequencing. The first round of RT-PCR was done with HTBI primers and the Qiagen OneStep RT-PCR kit, and was followed by a second round of multiplex PCR, then size selection and purification. TCRdb itself trimmed the public reads at Q25 with fastp, ran MiXCR and retained productive beta chains. A single entry per CDR3 protein holds the most common genes and DNA from its merged rows. Counted in this sample were tens of thousands of distinct CDR3 sequences; 45% to 55% of them appeared once. In total, the top ten clones hold roughly 24% of the sample. Material for sequencing was peripheral blood. The source is an adult woman with stable Graves' hyperthyroidism.

The sample holds many counts of this clonotype. The rearrangement links TRBV5-1 to TRBJ2-3; 9 bases align to TRBD2. The V segment lost 2 bases and the J segment 4 bases; nucleotides outside the gene matches: 2. The CDR3 runs 14 residues. From germline, CDR1 is SGHRS and CDR2 YFSETQ. CDR3 nucleotide sequence: TGCGCCAGCAGCTTCGGACTAGCGTCAGATACGCAGTATTTT. The encoded protein is CASSFGLASDTQYF.

The CDR3 is CASSWGTSGSYEQYF. Written as DNA, the CDR3 is TGCGCCAGCAGCTGGGGAACTAGCGGGAGCTACGAGCAGTACTTC. V is TRBV5-1 and J is TRBJ2-7; TRBD2 matches at 11 bases. This CDR3 has 15 residues. With 3 bases clipped from V and 3 bases from J, the junction kept 5 bases outside the gene matches. Germline V CDR1 and CDR2: SGHRS, YFSETQ. The full variable domain, completed using reference TRBV5-1 and TRBJ2-7, is KAGVTQTPRYLIKTRGQQVTLSCSPISGHRSVSWYQQTPGQGLQFLFEYFSETQRNKGNFPGRFSGRQFSNSRSEMNVSTLELGDSALYLCASSWGTSGSYEQYFGPGTRLTVT.

This clonotype was picked up a small number of times. V is TRBV29-1 and J is TRBJ1-1, with 7 bases lining up with TRBD1. After removal of 4 bases from V and 2 bases from J, the junction contained 4 bases not matched to a gene. CDR3 length: 13 amino acids. From germline, CDR1 is SQVTM and CDR2 ANQGSEA. The CDR3 DNA follows: TGCAGCGTTGCCCAGGGGGAAAACACTGAAGCTTTCTTT. Protein sequence: CSVAQGENTEAFF.

This clonotype was seen many times. This rearrangement joins TRBV28 to TRBJ2-7, with D uncertain. Deletions cut 10 bases from V and 3 bases from J, with 13 bases between. The CDR3 has 12 residues. Germline V gives CDR1 MDHEN, CDR2 SYDVKM. CDR3 sequence reads: CATTDVDYEQYF. The CDR3 nucleotides are TGTGCCACCACGGACGTTGACTACGAGCAGTACTTC. The complete variable domain, with remaining parts taken from reference TRBV28 and TRBJ2-7, reads DVKVTQSSRYLVKRTGEKVFLECVQDMDHENMFWYRQDPGLGLRLIYFSYDVKMKEKGDIPEGYSVSREKKERFSLILESASTNQTSMYLCATTDVDYEQYFGPGTRLTVT.

Relative to its sample, this clonotype is medium-sized. The chain has TRBV4-1 and TRBJ1-1; 7 nucleotides agree with TRBD1. Germline CDR1 reads MGHRA; CDR2 reads YSYEKL. The junction had 2 bases not matched to a gene; V was cut back by 4 bases and J by 0 bases. This CDR3 comprises 14 residues. The CDR3 DNA reads as TGCGCCAGCAGCCTGACAGGGATGAACACTGAAGCTTTCTTT. Its translation: CASSLTGMNTEAFF.

This clonotype was counted a few times. The chain combines TRBV5-1 with TRBJ2-2; 9 bases are a match to TRBD2. CDR1 and CDR2 from the germline V gene are SGHRS and YFSETQ. The CDR3 spans 15 residues. J lost 4 bases, V lost 0 bases, and 1 base had no gene match. The CDR3 nucleotides read TGCGCCAGCAGCTTGGGCGGGAGGGCCACCGGGGAGCTGTTTTTT. Amino acids: CASSLGGRATGELFF. Full variable domain (remainder filled in from reference TRBV5-1 and TRBJ2-2): KAGVTQTPRYLIKTRGQQVTLSCSPISGHRSVSWYQQTPGQGLQFLFEYFSETQRNKGNFPGRFSGRQFSNSRSEMNVSTLELGDSALYLCASSLGGRATGELFFGEGSRLTVL.

The V call is TRBV7-8, the J call TRBJ1-5, with a possible D match to TRBD1 (6 bases). V was shortened by 8 bases and J by 0 bases, with 14 bases between the two germline ends. CDR1 is SGHVS, CDR2 FQNEAQ, per germline. The CDR3 loop spans 15 amino acids. CDR3 bases: TGTGCCAGCCCGGACAGCCAGGTTAGCAATCAGCCCCAGCATTTT. Amino acids: CASPDSQVSNQPQHF.

This clonotype was observed many times. V is TRBV12-3 or TRBV12-4 and J is TRBJ1-4; tentatively, D is TRBD1 (5 bases). CDR3 length: 14 residues. V lost 6 bases, J lost 5 bases, and 13 bases lay in between. CDR3 amino acids: CASSRGRFNEKLFF. In nucleotides, the CDR3 is TGTGCCAGCAGCCGGGGCAGGTTCAATGAAAAACTGTTTTTT.

Worth noting for this clonotype: The junction departs from the called germline gene at one end, perhaps through a read error. The V gene is TRBV5-4, the J gene TRBJ1-4; D is unclear. CDR3 length equals 17 residues. Germline V gene lookup returns CDR1 SGHNT and CDR2 YYREEE (reference sequence). For the CDR3, the DNA is TGTGCCAGCAGTTTACTCCCGGACGAGACAACTAATGAAAAACTGTCTTTT. Translation gives CASSLLPDETTNEKLSF.

The J gene is TRBJ1-1, the V gene TRBV29-1; weak D call: TRBD1 (5 bases). CDR3 length equals 14 residues. Trimming took off 4 bases at V and 3 bases at J, with 15 bases between the two ends. CDR1 SQVTM and CDR2 ANQGSEA come from the germline V gene. The CDR3 is CSVAVYRRYTEAFF. The DNA for the CDR3 is TGCAGCGTTGCGGTCTACAGGAGGTACACTGAAGCTTTCTTT.

V and J are TRBV10-3 and TRBJ1-6, with 8 bases that match TRBD1. The ends lost 10 bases at V and 7 bases at J; junction bases unmatched: 9. Germline CDR1 is ENHRY and CDR2 is SYGVKD. The CDR3 consists of 14 residues. CDR3 sequence: CASRQGFHNSPLHF. In nucleotides, the CDR3 is TGTGCCAGTAGACAGGGGTTCCACAATTCACCCCTCCACTTT.

This clonotype was counted ten times or more. The rearrangement joins TRBV28 to TRBJ2-5; 7 bases match TRBD2. CDR1 and CDR2 from the germline V gene are MDHEN and SYDVKM. The CDR3 runs 14 residues. The V segment lost 5 bases and the J segment 9 bases; nucleotides outside the gene matches: 12. The CDR3 sequence is CASSGRATRGAQYF. In DNA form, the CDR3 reads TGTGCCAGCAGTGGCAGGGCAACACGGGGGGCCCAGTACTTC. Full variable domain (rest looked up from reference TRBV28 and TRBJ2-5): DVKVTQSSRYLVKRTGEKVFLECVQDMDHENMFWYRQDPGLGLRLIYFSYDVKMKEKGDIPEGYSVSREKKERFSLILESASTNQTSMYLCASSGRATRGAQYFGPGTRLLVL.

As to this clonotype: At one end the junction does not follow the germline gene, possibly because of a read error. The chain recombines TRBV20-1 with TRBJ2-6; a weak D match, TRBD1 (5 bases). The CDR3 consists of 11 residues. Germline values: CDR1 DFQATT, CDR2 SNEGSKA (reference sequence). This CDR3 is CSARDTDTEAF. CDR3 nucleotides: TGCAGTGCTAGAGATACGGACACTGAAGCTTTC.

The chain recombines TRBV12-3 or TRBV12-4 with TRBJ1-3; D remains unclear. This CDR3 is built from 14 residues. V was trimmed by 6 bases and J by 3 bases, leaving 12 bases between them. Here the CDR3 reads CASSGDGYGNTIYF. The CDR3 DNA reads as TGTGCCAGCAGCGGCGACGGCTATGGAAACACCATATATTTT.

V and J are TRBV5-4 and TRBJ1-2; 9 bases fit TRBD1. V was pared by 1 base and J by 7 bases, with 5 bases of the junction left unmatched. CDR1 is SGHNT and CDR2 is YYREEE in the germline V gene (reference sequence). This CDR3 contains 14 residues. The CDR3 sequence is CASSLTGGASGYTF. CDR3 DNA sequence: TGTGCCAGCAGCTTGACAGGGGGCGCATCTGGCTACACCTTC.

Of note for this clonotype: This may stem from a read error, because a much larger clone lies one nucleotide away. This rearrangement joins TRBV18 to TRBJ1-1; D is unresolved. CDR3 length: 15 residues. Per the germline V gene, CDR1 is KGHSH and CDR2 is LQKENI. The CDR3 DNA is TGTGCCAGCTCACCATCTAGTGCGGGGAACACTGAAGCTCTCTTT. Translating gives CASSPSSAGNTEALF.

In its sample, this clonotype was seen many times. This chain joins TRBV12-3 or TRBV12-4 and TRBJ2-5, with D maybe TRBD2 (6 bases). V was cut by 6 bases and J by 4 bases, with 21 bases left in between. This CDR3 comprises 16 residues. CDR3 sequence (DNA): TGTGCCAGCAGGTCGCTCGGGAGTGCTAGGACAGAGACCCAGTACTTC. Translation: CASRSLGSARTETQYF.

The rearrangement uses TRBV7-9 and TRBJ2-7; 10 nucleotides match TRBD2. CDR1 is SEHNR, CDR2 FQNEAQ, per germline (reference sequence). V was clipped by 2 bases and J by 3 bases; unmatched bases: 22. There are 21 residues in the CDR3. For the CDR3, the DNA is TGTGCCAGCAGCTTAAGGGGTTGGGGGGCTAGCGGGAGTGCACGATTCTACGAGCAGTACTTC. As protein: CASSLRGWGASGSARFYEQYF.

This CDR3 is CASSLEAGGSRETQHF. The CDR3 bases are TGTGCCAGCAGCTTGGAAGCGGGAGGCTCTAGGGAGACCCAGCATTTT. The chain employs TRBV7-9 and TRBJ1-5; D call uncertain. V gave up 3 bases and J gave up 11 bases, with 23 bases separating them. Per the germline V gene, CDR1 is SEHNR and CDR2 is FQNEAQ (reference sequence). The CDR3 is 16 residues long.

The V gene is TRBV12-5, the J gene TRBJ1-2; 7 nucleotides align to TRBD1. Germline loops: CDR1 LGHNT, CDR2 FRNRAP. The CDR3 runs to 13 residues. The CDR3 here is CASRVQGIDGYTF. In nucleotides, the CDR3 is TGTGCCAGCAGAGTACAGGGGATCGATGGCTACACCTTC.

The J gene is TRBJ2-5, the V gene TRBV5-1, with 12 nucleotides matching TRBD1. The ends lost 5 bases at V and 4 bases at J; junction bases unmatched: 6. From germline, CDR1 is SGHRS and CDR2 YFSETQ. This CDR3 is built from 15 residues. The CDR3 nucleotides are TGCGCCAGCAGGACCGGGACAGGGGGCGGAGAGACCCAGTACTTC. Amino acid sequence: CASRTGTGGGETQYF. Supplemented by reference TRBV5-1 and TRBJ2-5, the full variable domain reads KAGVTQTPRYLIKTRGQQVTLSCSPISGHRSVSWYQQTPGQGLQFLFEYFSETQRNKGNFPGRFSGRQFSNSRSEMNVSTLELGDSALYLCASRTGTGGGETQYFGPGTRLLVL.

This rearrangement joins TRBV5-1 to TRBJ1-1, with D possibly matching TRBD1 (6 bases). This CDR3 comprises 14 residues. The germline V and J ends were trimmed by 0 bases and 8 bases, with 14 bases remaining between them. Germline V lookup: CDR1 SGHRS, CDR2 YFSETQ. The CDR3 bases are TGCGCCAGCAGCTTGGGACAGGAGTCCACCGAAGCTTTCTTT. Residues: CASSLGQESTEAFF.

This chain uses TRBV20-1 with TRBJ2-5; the D gene is possibly TRBD2 (6 bases). The CDR3 is made up of 15 amino acids. Trimming took off 6 bases at V and 4 bases at J, with 21 bases between the two ends. Germline loops: CDR1 DFQATT, CDR2 SNEGSKA (reference sequence). In DNA form, the CDR3 reads TGCAGTGCCAGCAGCCTTAGCGGACCGGGAGAGACCCAGTACTTC. It translates to CSASSLSGPGETQYF.

The rearrangement links TRBV29-1 to TRBJ1-4; weak D call: TRBD1 (5 bases). The CDR3 is made up of 12 amino acids. V was pared by 7 bases and J by 6 bases, with 12 bases between. CDR1 is SQVTM, CDR2 ANQGSEA, per germline. In DNA, the CDR3 is TGCAGCGCCGCGAAAGGGGATGAAAAACTGTTTTTT. Translated: CSAAKGDEKLFF. Supplemented by reference TRBV29-1 and TRBJ1-4, the full variable domain reads SAVISQKPSRDICQRGTSLTIQCQVDSQVTMMFWYRQQPGQSLTLIATANQGSEATYESGFVIDKFPISRPNLTFSTLTVSNMSPEDSSIYLCSAAKGDEKLFFGSGTQLSVL.

This chain uses TRBV12-3 or TRBV12-4 with TRBJ1-3; the match to TRBD1 covers 8 bases. The CDR3 runs to 17 residues. The ends lost 5 bases at V and 0 bases at J; junction bases unmatched: 9. The CDR3 is CASSPRGGTGSGNTIYF. The CDR3 DNA reads as TGTGCCAGCAGTCCGAGAGGGGGGACAGGCTCTGGAAACACCATATATTTT.

V and J are TRBV29-1 and TRBJ2-7; unclear D gene. The ends were cut back, 5 bases at V and 4 bases at J, with 12 bases in the middle. Germline V gene lookup returns CDR1 SQVTM and CDR2 ANQGSEA. The length of the CDR3 is 12 residues. In DNA, the CDR3 is TGCAGCGTTATGGACGGTCAGTACGAGCAGTACTTC. Its translation is CSVMDGQYEQYF.

This clonotype was seen many times. The chain recombines TRBV27 with TRBJ2-2; D perhaps matches TRBD2 (6 bases). The germline V and J ends were trimmed by 7 bases and 0 bases, with 15 bases remaining between them. Germline CDR1 reads MNHEY; CDR2 reads SMNVEV (reference sequence). This CDR3 spans 16 amino acids. The CDR3 coding sequence is TGTGCCAGCATCGGGGCGGGGCCCCCGAACACCGGGGAGCTGTTTTTT. It yields the protein CASIGAGPPNTGELFF.

This clonotype was observed many times. Sequence at one end of the junction differs from germline and may be a read error. This chain links TRBV2 with TRBJ2-6, with D possibly called TRBD1 or TRBD2 (6 bases each). Looked up from germline, CDR1 is SNHLY and CDR2 is FYNNEI. CDR3 length: 15 residues. CDR3 region: CASREGVARANALTF. The CDR3 DNA is TGTGCCAGCAGGGAGGGGGTGGCAAGGGCCAACGCCCTGACTTTC.

This clonotype has ten or more counts. The genes are TRBV28 and TRBJ1-2; 10 bases fit TRBD1. This CDR3 is built from 13 residues. From germline, CDR1 is MDHEN and CDR2 SYDVKM. The J segment lost 6 bases and the V segment lost 5 bases, leaving 3 bases of the junction unmatched. The CDR3 region has the DNA TGTGCCAGCAGTCTTGACAGGGGGCATGGCTACACCTTC. This codes for CASSLDRGHGYTF.

Comments on this clonotype: The junction differs from germline at one of its ends, possibly a read error. This rearrangement joins TRBV7-9 to TRBJ2-3; a weak D match, TRBD1 (5 bases). Germline assignment: CDR1 SEHNR and CDR2 FQNEAQ (reference sequence). The CDR3 has 15 residues. CDR3 region: CVSSLRQGSTDTQYF. The CDR3 region has the DNA TGTGTCAGCAGCCTGCGTCAGGGAAGCACAGACACGCAGTATTTT. Together with reference TRBV7-9 and TRBJ2-3, the CDR3 gives the full variable domain: DTGVSQNPRHKITKRGQNVTFRCDPISEHNRLYWYRQTLGQGPEFLTYFQNEAQLEKSRLLSDRFSAERPKGSFSTLEIQRTEQGDSAMYLCVSSLRQGSTDTQYFGPGTRLTVL.

Points on this clonotype: At one end the junction does not follow the germline gene, possibly because of a read error. The chain recombines TRBV5-4 with TRBJ2-5, with TRBD2 matching 9 bases. This CDR3 spans 15 amino acids. CDR1 SGHNT and CDR2 YYREEE come from the germline V gene (reference sequence). The CDR3 sequence: CASGLPASGKETQYF. The CDR3 coding sequence is TGTGCCAGCGGCTTGCCGGCTAGCGGGAAGGAGACCCAGTACTTC.